The 29 T cell receptor beta chains presented below share a single source sample, sequenced in a study of Graves' ophthalmopathy and Graves' hyperthyroidism (dated by TCRdb to between 2017 and 2018). Sequencer: Illumina HiSeq 2000. For repertoire sequencing, TCR beta CDR3 regions were amplified from RNA transcripts. The first round was an RT-PCR using HTBI primers with the Qiagen OneStep RT-PCR kit, and this first round was followed by a second-round multiplex PCR, then size selection and purification. TCRdb reprocessed the public reads (quality trimming at Q25 with fastp, clone calling with MiXCR) and kept in-frame beta chains. Rows are unified per CDR3 protein, each entry keeping the most common DNA and genes. The sample profile shows approximately 460,000 distinct CDR3 sequences; roughly 14% of them were found once. The ten top clones hold over 8% of the sample. Input material: blood. The receptors shown here come from a woman in her twenties or thirties with Graves' ophthalmopathy. Donor details come from another sample of the same person, matched by shared clones.

The sample holds many counts of this clonotype. The chain uses TRBV6-4 and TRBJ1-1; unclear D gene. The germline V gene has CDR1 MRHNA and CDR2 SNTAGT. V was clipped by 0 bases and J by 2 bases, with 4 bases between them. This CDR3 comprises 13 residues. This CDR3 is CASSDSDNTEAFF. The CDR3 DNA is TGTGCCAGCAGTGACTCGGACAACACTGAAGCTTTCTTT.

The chain joins TRBV4-1 to TRBJ2-2; D gene ambiguous. From germline, CDR1 is MGHRA and CDR2 YSYEKL. Between the trimmed V and J ends, which lost 0 bases and 6 bases, there was a span of 17 bases. The CDR3 is 17 amino acids. CDR3: CASSQDETPGGSGELFF. CDR3 nucleotides: TGCGCCAGCAGCCAAGATGAAACCCCGGGTGGGTCCGGGGAGCTGTTTTTT.

This clonotype has a count of ten or more. This sequence joins TRBV11-2 and TRBJ2-7; the D gene is possibly TRBD2 (5 bases). CDR3 length: 12 residues. Germline loops: CDR1 SGHAT, CDR2 FQNNGV. V lost 5 bases, J lost 11 bases, and 16 bases lay in between. The CDR3 DNA is TGTGCCAGCAGCCCCGGGATCCTGGCAAAGTACTTC. It codes for CASSPGILAKYF. The complete variable domain, with remaining parts taken from reference TRBV11-2 and TRBJ2-7, reads EAGVAQSPRYKIIEKRQSVAFWCNPISGHATLYWYQQILGQGPKLLIQFQNNGVVDDSQLPKDRFSAERLKGVDSTLKIQPAKLEDSAVYLCASSPGILAKYFGPGTRLTVT.

At least ten counts were recorded for this clonotype. The chain is built from TRBV6-5 and TRBJ2-7; 8 bases align to TRBD1. Germline CDR1 is MNHEY and CDR2 is SVGAGI. V lost 6 bases and J lost 4; bases outside the gene matches: 11. The CDR3 runs 15 residues. CDR3 in DNA: TGTGCCAGCAGGCCCGGACAGGGAACCGGATACGAGCAGTACTTC. Protein sequence: CASRPGQGTGYEQYF.

This clonotype was picked up many times. This chain links TRBV9 with TRBJ2-7, with D uncertain. Germline-derived CDR1 and CDR2 are SGDLS and YYNGEE. This CDR3 has 15 amino acids. V was shortened by 0 bases and J by 2 bases, with 12 bases between the two germline ends. The CDR3 region has the DNA TGTGCCAGCAGCGTAGATGTTGGCACTCCCTACGAGCAGTACTTC. This codes for CASSVDVGTPYEQYF.

At least ten counts were recorded for this clonotype. The genes are TRBV12-3 or TRBV12-4 and TRBJ1-2; D is perhaps TRBD1 (6 bases). The CDR3 totals 13 residues. Between the trimmed V and J ends, which lost 4 bases and 7 bases, there was a span of 13 bases. The CDR3 sequence is CASSYGGGSGYTF. The CDR3 DNA follows: TGTGCCAGCAGTTACGGCGGGGGCTCTGGCTACACCTTC.

J is TRBJ2-7 and V is TRBV6-1; D remains ambiguous. Deletions cut 6 bases from V and 4 bases from J, with 7 bases between. Germline V gene data show CDR1 as MNHNS and CDR2 as SASEGT. There are 11 residues in the CDR3. The CDR3, as DNA: TGTGCCAGCAGGCGAGAATACGAGCAGTACTTC. It codes for CASRREYEQYF.

This clonotype was seen only once. This sequence joins TRBV12-3 or TRBV12-4 and TRBJ2-5, with TRBD2 identical over 9 bases. With V trimmed by 6 bases and J by 6 bases, 5 bases remained unmatched. CDR3 length: 13 amino acids. The CDR3 loop reads CASRGSGSKTQYF. The CDR3 DNA reads as TGTGCCAGCAGGGGTAGCGGGAGTAAGACCCAGTACTTC.

This clonotype was counted ten times or more. The rearrangement joins TRBV4-1 to TRBJ2-7; D remains unclear. CDR1 and CDR2 (germline): MGHRA, YSYEKL. This CDR3 contains 12 residues. Trimming took off 0 bases at V and 5 bases at J, with 5 bases between the two ends. The CDR3 coding sequence is TGCGCCAGCAGCCAAGATGACAACGAGCAGTACTTC. Residues: CASSQDDNEQYF.

This clonotype appeared many times. The gene calls are TRBV19 and TRBJ1-2; D gene unclear. Trimming stripped 3 bases from V and 1 base from J, with 9 bases between. There are 14 residues in the CDR3. Germline CDR1 LNHDA, CDR2 SQIVND (reference sequence). CDR3 nucleotides: TGTGCCAGTAGTATGACCAGGCTTAACTATGGCTACACCTTC. Protein product: CASSMTRLNYGYTF.

This clonotype was seen ten or more times. The chain combines TRBV7-9 with TRBJ1-2; a weak D match, TRBD1 (5 bases). The CDR3 is made up of 14 amino acids. Per germline, CDR1 SEHNR and CDR2 FQNEAQ (reference sequence). The germline V and J ends were trimmed by 3 bases and 0 bases, with 8 bases remaining between them. The CDR3 is CASSFDSPNYGYTF. As DNA, the CDR3 is TGTGCCAGCAGCTTCGACAGCCCTAACTATGGCTACACCTTC.

This clonotype has a count of ten or more. The chain couples TRBV7-3 to TRBJ1-1; possibly TRBD1 for D (5 bases). The length of the CDR3 is 13 residues. Deletions cut 3 bases from V and 3 bases from J, with 8 bases between. CDR1 is SGHTA and CDR2 is FQGTGA in the germline V gene. This CDR3 reads CASSFTRDTEAFF. The CDR3 DNA reads TGTGCCAGCAGCTTCACCAGGGACACTGAAGCTTTCTTT.

V gene TRBV4-1 combines with J gene TRBJ2-5; D is possibly TRBD1 (5 bases). CDR3 length equals 15 residues. V lost 0 bases to trimming and J lost 7 bases, with 15 bases between them. Looked up from germline, CDR1 is MGHRA and CDR2 is YSYEKL. In nucleotides, the CDR3 is TGCGCCAGCAGCCAAGATATAACAGGCTCAAGGACCCAGTACTTC. It specifies CASSQDITGSRTQYF.

With regard to this clonotype: This may arise from a read error, as a much more abundant clone is one base away. This sequence joins TRBV3-1 and TRBJ1-2; D is undetermined. Germline V gene sequence: CDR1 LGHDT, CDR2 YNNKEL (reference sequence). The CDR3 covers 15 residues. For the CDR3, the DNA is TGTGCCAGGAGCCAAGATCAGGCGGTGAGCTGGGGCTACACCTTC. This codes for CARSQDQAVSWGYTF.

This clonotype was seen at least ten times. J is TRBJ1-2 and V is TRBV5-1; unclear D gene. There are 13 residues in the CDR3. V was clipped by 0 bases and J by 3 bases, with 6 bases between them. Germline V CDR1 and CDR2: SGHRS, YFSETQ. This CDR3 reads CASSLEADYGYTF. The CDR3 coding sequence is TGCGCCAGCAGCTTGGAGGCAGACTATGGCTACACCTTC.

There are many counts of this clonotype. Germline is not matched at one junction end, which may reflect a read error. The chain combines TRBV11-2 with TRBJ2-2, with a weak D call TRBD1 (6 bases). Looked up from germline, CDR1 is SGHAT and CDR2 is FQNNGV. The CDR3 runs to 15 residues. The CDR3 is CASSPMDSLTGELLF. The CDR3, as DNA: TGTGCCAGCAGCCCTATGGACAGTCTCACCGGGGAGCTGCTTTTT.

The rearrangement links TRBV3-1 to TRBJ2-1; D possibly corresponds to TRBD1 (5 bases). Germline CDR1 is LGHDT and CDR2 is YNNKEL (reference sequence). V lost 3 bases to trimming and J lost 5 bases, with 14 bases between them. This CDR3 comprises 15 residues. In nucleotides, the CDR3 is TGTGCCAGCAGCCAGGAGACAGTGATACACAATGAGCAGTTCTTC. Translating gives CASSQETVIHNEQFF.

This clonotype was observed many times. The chain couples TRBV27 to TRBJ2-6; D call uncertain. This CDR3 has 14 amino acids. V was pared by 10 bases and J by 2 bases, with 12 bases between. Germline V lookup: CDR1 MNHEY, CDR2 SMNVEV (reference sequence). For the CDR3, the DNA is TGTGCCACGCAGGAATTCGCTGGGGCCAACGTCCTGACTTTC. Its translation: CATQEFAGANVLTF.

This clonotype appeared many times. This sequence joins TRBV20-1 and TRBJ1-2; no clear D. Germline V gives CDR1 DFQATT, CDR2 SNEGSKA (reference sequence). V shed 2 bases and J shed 4 bases, with 20 bases lying between them. The CDR3 covers 16 residues. The CDR3 DNA follows: TGCAGTGCTAGACAAAGAGCCGGTCTCCTGGGCTATGGCTACACCTTC. It yields the protein CSARQRAGLLGYGYTF.

This clonotype showed up many times. The chain uses TRBV20-1 and TRBJ1-1; unclear D gene. This CDR3 has 12 residues. Germline V gene lookup returns CDR1 DFQATT and CDR2 SNEGSKA (reference sequence). V was clipped by 4 bases and J by 6 bases, with 12 bases between them. CDR3 nucleotide sequence: TGCAGTGCTATTGAGCCGGGCTCTGAAGCTTTCTTT. It translates to CSAIEPGSEAFF.

This clonotype showed up many times. V and J are TRBV20-1 and TRBJ1-5, with TRBD1 as a possible D gene (5 bases). V was trimmed by 4 bases and J by 0 bases, leaving 13 bases between them. The CDR3 is 15 amino acids. Germline V CDR1 and CDR2: DFQATT, SNEGSKA (reference sequence). The chain's CDR3 is CSATPRQISNQPQHF. CDR3 nucleotides: TGCAGTGCTACCCCGCGACAGATTAGCAATCAGCCCCAGCATTTT.

This clonotype was seen many times. The rearrangement uses TRBV29-1 and TRBJ1-5; 8 bases agree with TRBD1. The J segment lost 4 bases and the V segment lost 5 bases, leaving 7 bases of the junction unmatched. The CDR3 is 14 amino acids. Germline V gene lookup returns CDR1 SQVTM and CDR2 ANQGSEA. The CDR3 DNA sequence: TGCAGCGTTCTCACAGGGGGAGGGAATCAGCCCCAGCATTTT. It is translated as CSVLTGGGNQPQHF.

In this sample, this clonotype turned up a few times. The rearrangement joins TRBV7-8 to TRBJ1-5; D call uncertain. Trimming took off 5 bases at V and 11 bases at J, with 19 bases between the two ends. The CDR3 is made up of 14 amino acids. From germline, CDR1 is SGHVS and CDR2 FQNEAQ. This CDR3 is CASSPPRVNGSQHF. CDR3 nucleotides: TGTGCCAGCAGCCCGCCCCGGGTCAATGGGTCCCAGCATTTT. Variable domain in full (rest from reference TRBV7-8 and TRBJ1-5): GAGVSQSPRYKVAKRGQDVALRCDPISGHVSLFWYQQALGQGPEFLTYFQNEAQLDKSGLPSDRFFAERPEGSVSTLKIQRTQQEDSAVYLCASSPPRVNGSQHFGDGTRLSIL.

The sample holds many counts of this clonotype. The rearrangement uses TRBV12-3 or TRBV12-4 and TRBJ2-5, with D perhaps assigned TRBD1 or TRBD2 (5 bases each). The CDR3 consists of 14 residues. Trimming left V 1 base short and J 5 bases short, with 11 bases between. The CDR3 bases are TGTGCCAGCAGTTTAGTCGAGGGGATGGAGACCCAGTACTTC. Translated: CASSLVEGMETQYF.

CDR3 loop: CASSPELWTGELFF. CDR3 nucleotides: TGTGCCAGCAGCCCCGAGTTGTGGACCGGGGAGCTGTTTTTT. V is TRBV11-2 and J is TRBJ2-2; D unclear. The V end lost 5 bases, the J end lost 5 bases, and 12 bases lay between the germline ends. This CDR3 has 14 amino acids. In germline, CDR1 is SGHAT, CDR2 FQNNGV.

This clonotype was detected ten times or more. The chain joins TRBV6-5 to TRBJ2-7, with a possible D match to TRBD2 (5 bases). Germline CDR1 MNHEY, CDR2 SVGAGI. There are 15 residues in the CDR3. V lost 6 bases and J lost 2, with 17 bases in between. The CDR3 loop is CASSLWSGQTYEQYF. DNA of the CDR3: TGTGCCAGCAGCCTATGGAGCGGCCAGACCTACGAGCAGTACTTC.

Comments on this clonotype: With a much larger clone just one base away, this may be a read error. This sequence joins TRBV12-3 or TRBV12-4 and TRBJ2-7; no reliable D call. The CDR3 extends over 15 amino acids. The V end lost 2 bases, the J end lost 2 bases, and 13 bases lay between the germline ends. The CDR3 nucleotides read TGTGCCAGCAGTTTATACCCCGGGCCCACCTACGAGCAGTACGTC. Translated, it gives CASSLYPGPTYEQYV.

This clonotype was counted a few times. The gene calls are TRBV12-3 or TRBV12-4 and TRBJ2-2, with D possibly being TRBD2 (5 bases). V was trimmed by 3 bases and J by 7 bases, leaving 15 bases between them. This CDR3 is built from 15 residues. The CDR3 coding sequence is TGTGCCAGCAGTTTTCGGGAAGGGTTTTACGGGGAGCTGTTTTTT. It yields the protein CASSFREGFYGELFF.

This clonotype occurred many times. The chain uses TRBV4-1 and TRBJ1-2; unclear D gene. From germline, CDR1 is MGHRA and CDR2 YSYEKL. This CDR3 region has 13 residues. Trimming pared 1 base from V and 3 bases from J, leaving 6 bases between. The CDR3 nucleotides read TGCGCCAGCAGCCAAGGGCCAGACTATGGCTACACCTTC. Its protein product is CASSQGPDYGYTF.